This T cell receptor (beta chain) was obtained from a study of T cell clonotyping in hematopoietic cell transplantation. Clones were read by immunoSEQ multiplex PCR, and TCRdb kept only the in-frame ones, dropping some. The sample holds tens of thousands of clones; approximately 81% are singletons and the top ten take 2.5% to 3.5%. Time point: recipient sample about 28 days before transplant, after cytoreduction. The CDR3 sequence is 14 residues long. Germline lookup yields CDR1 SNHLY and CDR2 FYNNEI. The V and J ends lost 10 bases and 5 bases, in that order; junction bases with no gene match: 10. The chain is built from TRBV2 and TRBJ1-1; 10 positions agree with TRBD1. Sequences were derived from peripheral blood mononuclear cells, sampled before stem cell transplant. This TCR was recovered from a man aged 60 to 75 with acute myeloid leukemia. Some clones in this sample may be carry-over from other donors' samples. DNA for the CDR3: TGTGCCACCAGACAGGGGGCTGTGGGGACTGAAGCTTTCTTT. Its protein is CATRQGAVGTEAFF.